This TCR beta chain was retrieved from a study of cytomegalovirus exposure and HLA in healthy donors. Across the study: A data release that came early held 80 million or so unique TCRs from HLA-typed donors.

J lost 9 bases, V lost 6 bases, and 9 bases had no gene match. The CDR3 length is 15 residues. Germline lookup yields CDR1 LNHDA and CDR2 SQIVND (reference sequence). About this clone itself: Its antigen is as yet unknown.

Regarding the study as a whole: An analysis that came later showed most CMV-associated TCR beta chains appearing HLA-restricted.

PCR employed 60 Vbeta and 13 Jbeta primers. Profiled with immunoSEQ multiplex PCR; TCRdb holds only in-frame clones, not every one. The sample holds approximately 110,000 clones. The receptor was derived from a man aged 18 to 30 in good health and CMV-seronegative. The chain combines TRBV19 with TRBJ1-6; 9 bases align to TRBD1. Sequencing used PBMCs. Here the CDR3 reads CASSIKGQGVSPLHF. DNA for the CDR3: TGTGCCAGTAGCATCAAGGGACAGGGTGTTTCACCCCTCCACTTT.